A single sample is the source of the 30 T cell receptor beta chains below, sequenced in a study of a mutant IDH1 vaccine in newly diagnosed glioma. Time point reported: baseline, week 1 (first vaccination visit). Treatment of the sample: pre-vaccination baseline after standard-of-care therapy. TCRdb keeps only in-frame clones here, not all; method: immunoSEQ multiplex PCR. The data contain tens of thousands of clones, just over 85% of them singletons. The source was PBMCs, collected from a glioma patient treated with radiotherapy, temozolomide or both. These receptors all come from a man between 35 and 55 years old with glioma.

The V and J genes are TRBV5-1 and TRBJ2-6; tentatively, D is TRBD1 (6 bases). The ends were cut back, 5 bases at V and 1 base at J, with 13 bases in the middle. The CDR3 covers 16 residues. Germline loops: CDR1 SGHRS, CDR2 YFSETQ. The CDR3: CASRSGGQSGANVLTF. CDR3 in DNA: TGCGCCAGCAGATCTGGGGGACAATCTGGGGCCAACGTCCTGACTTTC.

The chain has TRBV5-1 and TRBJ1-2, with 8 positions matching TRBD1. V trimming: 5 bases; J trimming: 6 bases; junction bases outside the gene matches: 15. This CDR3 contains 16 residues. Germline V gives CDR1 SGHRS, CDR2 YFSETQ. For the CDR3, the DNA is TGCGCCAGCAGTCCTAGGACAGGGCCCACCGAAAATGGCTACACCTTC. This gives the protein CASSPRTGPTENGYTF.

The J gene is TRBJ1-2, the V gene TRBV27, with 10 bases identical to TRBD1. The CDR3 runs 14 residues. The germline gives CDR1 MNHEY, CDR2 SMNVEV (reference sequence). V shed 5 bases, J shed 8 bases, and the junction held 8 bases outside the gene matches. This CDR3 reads CASSPRTGGRGYTF. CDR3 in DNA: TGTGCCAGCAGTCCGCGGACAGGGGGTCGGGGCTACACCTTC.

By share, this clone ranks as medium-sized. CDR3 region: CASSGNHRELFF. The CDR3 nucleotides read TGTGCCAGCAGTGGAAACCACCGGGAGCTGTTTTTT. The V gene is TRBV2, the J gene TRBJ2-2; no definite D call. Germline V gives CDR1 SNHLY, CDR2 FYNNEI. The CDR3 totals 12 residues. Trimming took 4 bases from V and 9 from J, leaving 9 bases between them. The entire variable domain, with the rest obtained from reference TRBV2 and TRBJ2-2, is as follows: EPEVTQTPSHQVTQMGQEVILRCVPISNHLYFYWYRQILGQKVEFLVSFYNNEISEKSEIFDDQFSVERPDGSNFTLKIRSTKLEDSAMYFCASSGNHRELFFGEGSRLTVL.

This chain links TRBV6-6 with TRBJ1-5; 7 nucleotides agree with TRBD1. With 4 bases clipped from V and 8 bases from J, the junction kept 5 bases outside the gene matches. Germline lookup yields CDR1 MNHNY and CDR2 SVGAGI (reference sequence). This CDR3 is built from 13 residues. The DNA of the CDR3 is TGTGCCAGCAGTTCGGCAGGGGGAGAGCCCCAGCATTTT. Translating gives CASSSAGGEPQHF.

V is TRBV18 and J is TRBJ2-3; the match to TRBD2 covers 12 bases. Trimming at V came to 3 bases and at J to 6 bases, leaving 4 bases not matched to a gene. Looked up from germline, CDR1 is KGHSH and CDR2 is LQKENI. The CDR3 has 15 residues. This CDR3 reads CASSPRLAGADTQYF. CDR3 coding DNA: TGTGCCAGCTCACCTAGACTAGCGGGAGCGGATACGCAGTATTTT.

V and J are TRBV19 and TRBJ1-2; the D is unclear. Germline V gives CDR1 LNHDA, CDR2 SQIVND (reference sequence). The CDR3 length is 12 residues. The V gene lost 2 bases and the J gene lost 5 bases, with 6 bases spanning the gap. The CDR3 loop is CASSILQYGYTF. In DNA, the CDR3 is TGTGCCAGTAGTATACTACAATATGGCTACACCTTC.

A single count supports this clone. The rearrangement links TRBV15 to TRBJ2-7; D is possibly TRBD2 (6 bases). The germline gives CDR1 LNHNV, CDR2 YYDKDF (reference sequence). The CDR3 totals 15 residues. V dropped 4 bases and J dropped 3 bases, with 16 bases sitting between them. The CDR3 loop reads CATSIGIAEHYEQYF. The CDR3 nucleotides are TGTGCCACCAGCATAGGAATAGCGGAGCACTACGAGCAGTACTTC.

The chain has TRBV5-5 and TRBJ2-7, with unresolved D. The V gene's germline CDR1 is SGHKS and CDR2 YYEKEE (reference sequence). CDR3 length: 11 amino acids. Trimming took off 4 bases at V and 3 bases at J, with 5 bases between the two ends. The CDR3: CASSQNYEQYF. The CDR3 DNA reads TGTGCCAGCAGCCAGAACTACGAGCAGTACTTC.

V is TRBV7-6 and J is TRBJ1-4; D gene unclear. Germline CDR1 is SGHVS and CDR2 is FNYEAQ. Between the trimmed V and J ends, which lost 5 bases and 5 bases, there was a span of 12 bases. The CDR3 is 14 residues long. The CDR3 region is CASSLGRGNEKLFF. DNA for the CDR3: TGTGCCAGCAGCCTCGGGAGAGGGAATGAAAAACTGTTTTTT.

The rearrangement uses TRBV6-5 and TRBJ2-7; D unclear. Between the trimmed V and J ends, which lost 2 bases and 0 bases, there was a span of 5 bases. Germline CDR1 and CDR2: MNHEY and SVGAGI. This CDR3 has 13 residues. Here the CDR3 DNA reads TGTGCCAGCAGTTACGCTTACTCCTACGAGCAGTACTTC. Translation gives CASSYAYSYEQYF.

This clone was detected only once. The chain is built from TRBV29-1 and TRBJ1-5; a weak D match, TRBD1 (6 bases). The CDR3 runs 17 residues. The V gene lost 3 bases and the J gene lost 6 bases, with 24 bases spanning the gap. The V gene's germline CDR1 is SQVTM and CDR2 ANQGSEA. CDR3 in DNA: TGCAGCGTTGAGGACAGTTTGGATTCGATTGGCGGTCAGCCCCAGCATTTT. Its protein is CSVEDSLDSIGGQPQHF.

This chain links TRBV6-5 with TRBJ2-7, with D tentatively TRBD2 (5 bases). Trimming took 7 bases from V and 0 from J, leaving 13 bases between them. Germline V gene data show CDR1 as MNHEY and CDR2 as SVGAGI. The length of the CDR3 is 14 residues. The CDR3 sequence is CASKVAPSSYEQYF. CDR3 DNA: TGTGCCAGCAAGGTAGCGCCGAGCTCCTACGAGCAGTACTTC.

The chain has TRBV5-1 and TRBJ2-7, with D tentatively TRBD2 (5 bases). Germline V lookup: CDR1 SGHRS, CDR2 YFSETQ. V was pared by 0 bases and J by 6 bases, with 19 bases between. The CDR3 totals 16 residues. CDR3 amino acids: CASSLAGSSGLGEQYF. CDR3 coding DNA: TGCGCCAGCAGCTTGGCTGGATCCAGCGGTCTAGGCGAGCAGTACTTC.

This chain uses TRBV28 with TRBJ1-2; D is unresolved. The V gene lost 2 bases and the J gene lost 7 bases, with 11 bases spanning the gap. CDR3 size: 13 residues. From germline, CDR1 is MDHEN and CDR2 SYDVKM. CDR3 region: CASSLNPSRGYTF. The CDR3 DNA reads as TGTGCCAGCAGTTTAAACCCGAGTCGTGGCTACACCTTC.

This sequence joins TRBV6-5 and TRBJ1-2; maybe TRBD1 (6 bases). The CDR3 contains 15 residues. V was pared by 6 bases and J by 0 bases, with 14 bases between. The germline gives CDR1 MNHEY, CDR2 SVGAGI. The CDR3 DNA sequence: TGTGCCAGCAGCCGCAACAGGGATCCTAACTATGGCTACACCTTC. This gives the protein CASSRNRDPNYGYTF.

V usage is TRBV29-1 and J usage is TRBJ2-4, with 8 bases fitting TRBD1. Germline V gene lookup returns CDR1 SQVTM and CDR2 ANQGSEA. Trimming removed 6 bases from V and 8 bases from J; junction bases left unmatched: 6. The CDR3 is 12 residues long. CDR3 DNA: TGCAGCGTCCCGGACAGGGCGGACATTCAGTACTTC. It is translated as CSVPDRADIQYF.

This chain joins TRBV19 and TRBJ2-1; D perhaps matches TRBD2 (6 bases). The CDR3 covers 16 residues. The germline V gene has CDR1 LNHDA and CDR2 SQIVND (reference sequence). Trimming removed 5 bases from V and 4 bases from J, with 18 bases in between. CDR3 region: CASSPGTSQAYNEQFF. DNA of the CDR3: TGTGCCAGTAGTCCGGGGACTTCTCAAGCTTACAATGAGCAGTTCTTC.

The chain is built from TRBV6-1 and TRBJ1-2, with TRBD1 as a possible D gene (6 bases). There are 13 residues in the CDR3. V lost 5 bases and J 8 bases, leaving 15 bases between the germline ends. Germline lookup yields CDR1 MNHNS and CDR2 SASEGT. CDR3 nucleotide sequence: TGTGCCAGCAGTAATACAGGGTCCCGCGGCTACACCTTC. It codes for CASSNTGSRGYTF.

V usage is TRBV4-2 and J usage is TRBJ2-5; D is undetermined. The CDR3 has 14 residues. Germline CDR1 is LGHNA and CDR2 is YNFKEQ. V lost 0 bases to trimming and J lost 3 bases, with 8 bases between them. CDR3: CASSQDSRKETQYF. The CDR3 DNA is TGTGCCAGCAGCCAAGACAGCAGAAAAGAGACCCAGTACTTC.

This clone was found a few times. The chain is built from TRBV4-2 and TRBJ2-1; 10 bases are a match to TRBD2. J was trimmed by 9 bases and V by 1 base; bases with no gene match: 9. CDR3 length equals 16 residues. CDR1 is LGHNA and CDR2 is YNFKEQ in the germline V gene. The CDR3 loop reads CASSQVLGLAGAEQFF. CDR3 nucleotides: TGTGCCAGCAGCCAAGTTCTGGGTCTAGCGGGAGCTGAGCAGTTCTTC.

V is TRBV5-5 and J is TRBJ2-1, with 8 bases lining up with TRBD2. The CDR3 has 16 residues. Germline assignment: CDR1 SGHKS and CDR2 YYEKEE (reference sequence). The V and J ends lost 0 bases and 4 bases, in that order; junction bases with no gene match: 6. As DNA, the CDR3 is TGTGCCAGCAGCTTGGCTATGGCTAGCGGGTACAATGAGCAGTTCTTC. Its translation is CASSLAMASGYNEQFF.

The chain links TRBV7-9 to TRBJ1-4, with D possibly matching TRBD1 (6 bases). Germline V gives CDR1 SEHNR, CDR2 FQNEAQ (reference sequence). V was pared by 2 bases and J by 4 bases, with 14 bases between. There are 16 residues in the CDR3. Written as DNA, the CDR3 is TGTGCCAGCAGCTTAATTTCTGGGACAAGTAATGAAAAACTGTTTTTT. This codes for CASSLISGTSNEKLFF.

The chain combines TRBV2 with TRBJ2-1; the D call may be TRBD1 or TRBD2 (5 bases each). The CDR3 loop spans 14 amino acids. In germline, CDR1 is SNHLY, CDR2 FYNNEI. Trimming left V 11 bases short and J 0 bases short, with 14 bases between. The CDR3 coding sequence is TGTGCCGGACGGGACGGTGGCTCCTACAATGAGCAGTTCTTC. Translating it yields CAGRDGGSYNEQFF.

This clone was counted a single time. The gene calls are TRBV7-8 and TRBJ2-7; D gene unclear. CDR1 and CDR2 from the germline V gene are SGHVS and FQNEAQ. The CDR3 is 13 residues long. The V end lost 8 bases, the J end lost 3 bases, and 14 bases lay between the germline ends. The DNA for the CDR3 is TGTGCCAGCCGGTCGGGTGTGCTCTACGAGCAGTACTTC. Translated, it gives CASRSGVLYEQYF.

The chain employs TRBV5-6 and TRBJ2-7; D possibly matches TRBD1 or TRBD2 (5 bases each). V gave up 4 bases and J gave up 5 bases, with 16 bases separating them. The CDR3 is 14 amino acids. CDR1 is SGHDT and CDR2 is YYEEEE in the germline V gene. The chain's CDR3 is CASSPRQRYHEQYF. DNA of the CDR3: TGTGCCAGCAGCCCCCGACAGCGGTACCACGAGCAGTACTTC.

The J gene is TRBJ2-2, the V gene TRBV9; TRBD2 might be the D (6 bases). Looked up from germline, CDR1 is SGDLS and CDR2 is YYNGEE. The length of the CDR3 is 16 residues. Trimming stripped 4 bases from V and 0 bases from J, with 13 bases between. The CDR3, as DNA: TGTGCCAGCAGCACCGCGGGACTTTCGAACACCGGGGAGCTGTTTTTT. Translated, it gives CASSTAGLSNTGELFF.

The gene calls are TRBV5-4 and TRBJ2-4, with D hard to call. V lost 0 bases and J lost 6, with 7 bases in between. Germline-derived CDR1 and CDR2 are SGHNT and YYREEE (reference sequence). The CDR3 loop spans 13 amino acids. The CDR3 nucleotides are TGTGCCAGCAGCTTGGGTACTCGAAACATTCAGTACTTC. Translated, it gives CASSLGTRNIQYF.

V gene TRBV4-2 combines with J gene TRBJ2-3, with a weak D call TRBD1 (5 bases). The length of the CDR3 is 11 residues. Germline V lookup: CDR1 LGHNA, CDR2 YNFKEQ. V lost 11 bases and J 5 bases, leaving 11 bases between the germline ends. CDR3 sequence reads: CAGATEDTQYF. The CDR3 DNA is TGTGCCGGGGCTACGGAAGATACGCAGTATTTT.

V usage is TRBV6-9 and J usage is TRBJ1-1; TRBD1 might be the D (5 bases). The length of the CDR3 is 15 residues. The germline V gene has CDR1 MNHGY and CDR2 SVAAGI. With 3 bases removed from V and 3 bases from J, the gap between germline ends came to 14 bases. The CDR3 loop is CASSYGGRADTEAFF. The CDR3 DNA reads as TGTGCCAGCAGTTACGGCGGCAGGGCCGACACTGAAGCTTTCTTT.